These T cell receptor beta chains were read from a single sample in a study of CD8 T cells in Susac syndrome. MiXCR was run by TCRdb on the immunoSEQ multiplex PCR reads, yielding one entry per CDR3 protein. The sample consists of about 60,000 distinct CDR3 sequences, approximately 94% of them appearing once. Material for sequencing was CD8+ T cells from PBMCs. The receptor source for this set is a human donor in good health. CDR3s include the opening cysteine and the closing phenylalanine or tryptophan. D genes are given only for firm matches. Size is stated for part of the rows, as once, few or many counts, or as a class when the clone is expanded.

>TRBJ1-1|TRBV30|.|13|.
CAWSVGGGTEAFF
TGTGCCTGGAGTGTTGGGGGGGGCACTGAAGCTTTCTTT
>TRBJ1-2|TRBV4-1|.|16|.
CASSQIPPHGESGYTF
TGCGCCAGCAGCCAAATTCCCCCCCATGGGGAGTCGGGCTACACCTTC
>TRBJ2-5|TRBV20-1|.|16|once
CSARDLWQGGQETQYF
TGCAGTGCTAGAGATCTTTGGCAGGGGGGCCAAGAGACCCAGTACTTC
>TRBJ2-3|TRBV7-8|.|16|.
CASSFGRGWATDTQYF
TGTGCCAGCAGCTTTGGTAGGGGATGGGCCACAGATACGCAGTATTTT
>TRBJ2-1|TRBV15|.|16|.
CATSRDGGLPGNEQFF
TGTGCCACCAGCAGAGATGGTGGCCTCCCAGGCAATGAGCAGTTCTTC
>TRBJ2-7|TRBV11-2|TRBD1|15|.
CASTLSRGPSYEQYF
TGTGCCAGCACCTTAAGTAGGGGGCCCTCCTACGAGCAGTACTTC
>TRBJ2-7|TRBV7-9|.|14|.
CASSQQGLTYEQYF
TGTGCCAGCAGCCAACAGGGTCTGACCTACGAGCAGTACTTC
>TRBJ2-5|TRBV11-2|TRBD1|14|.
CASSTGQRLETQYF
TGTGCCAGCAGCACGGGACAGAGACTAGAGACCCAGTACTTC
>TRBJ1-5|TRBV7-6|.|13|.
CASSKWDNQPQHF
TGTGCCAGCAGCAAGTGGGACAATCAGCCCCAGCATTTT
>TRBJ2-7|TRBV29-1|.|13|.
CSVETGTPYEQYF
TGCAGCGTTGAAACAGGGACCCCCTACGAGCAGTACTTC
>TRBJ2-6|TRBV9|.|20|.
CASSVEWGWGQGAGANVLNF
.
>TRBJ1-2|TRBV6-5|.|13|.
CASSYSLGASYTF
TGTGCCAGCAGTTACTCCCTGGGGGCAAGCTACACCTTC
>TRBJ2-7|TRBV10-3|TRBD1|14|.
CAITDRAADYEQYF
TGTGCCATCACGGACAGGGCCGCAGACTACGAGCAGTATTTC
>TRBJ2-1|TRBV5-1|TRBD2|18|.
CASSPGTSGVLPYNEQFF
TGCGCCAGCAGCCCAGGGACTAGCGGGGTCCTTCCGTACAATGAGCAGTTCTTC
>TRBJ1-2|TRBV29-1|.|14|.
CSVGGDDGNYGYTF
TGCAGCGTTGGAGGAGATGACGGGAACTATGGCTACACCTTC
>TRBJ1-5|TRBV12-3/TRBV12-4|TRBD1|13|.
CASSTGGWQPQHF
TGTGCCAGCAGTACAGGGGGCTGGCAGCCCCAGCATTTT
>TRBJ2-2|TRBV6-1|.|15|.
CASKVEGGDTGELFF
TGTGCCAGCAAGGTCGAGGGCGGTGACACCGGGGAGCTGTTTTTT
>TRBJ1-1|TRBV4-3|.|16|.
CASSQETVGRNTEAFF
TGCGCCAGCAGCCAAGAAACGGTGGGGAGGAACACTGAAGCTTTCTTT
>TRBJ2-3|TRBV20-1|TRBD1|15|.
CSANRDRGNTDTQYF
TGCAGTGCGAACCGGGACAGGGGCAACACAGATACGCAGTATTTT
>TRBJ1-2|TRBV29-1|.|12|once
CSVVGEGGGYTF
TGCAGCGTTGTCGGGGAAGGTGGTGGCTACACCTTC
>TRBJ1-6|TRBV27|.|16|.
CASSLSMPSYNSPLHF
TGTGCCAGCAGTTTATCAATGCCTTCCTATAATTCACCCCTCCACTTT
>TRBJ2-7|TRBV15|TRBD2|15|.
CATSRAGGSSYEQYF
TGTGCCACCAGCAGAGCGGGGGGGAGCTCCTACGAGCAGTACTTC
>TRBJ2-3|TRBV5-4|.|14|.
CASSFSLSTDTQYF
TGTGCCAGCAGCTTCTCTCTATCGACGGATACGCAGTATTTT
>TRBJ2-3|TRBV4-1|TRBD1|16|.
CASSQWDSPNTDTQYF
TGCGCCAGCAGCCAATGGGACAGCCCCAACACAGATACGCAGTATTTT
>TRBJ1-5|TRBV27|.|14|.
CASSGGQINQPQHF
TGTGCCAGCAGTGGAGGACAGATCAATCAGCCCCAGCATTTT
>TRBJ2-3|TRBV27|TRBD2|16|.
CASSFLRGSSEDTQYF
TGTGCCAGCAGTTTTTTGCGGGGGAGCTCGGAAGATACGCAGTATTTT
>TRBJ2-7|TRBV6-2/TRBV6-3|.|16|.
CASSYRTPSLGYEQYF
TGTGCCAGCAGTTACCGGACCCCATCTCTAGGATACGAGCAGTACTTC
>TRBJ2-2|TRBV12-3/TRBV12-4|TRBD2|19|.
CASSPRPREGEAGTGELFF
TGTGCCAGCAGTCCACGGCCGCGGGAGGGGGAAGCTGGAACCGGGGAGCTGTTTTTT
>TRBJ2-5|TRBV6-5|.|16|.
CASSPSAGEYQETQYF
TGTGCCAGCAGTCCCTCGGCAGGGGAGTACCAAGAGACCCAGTACTTC
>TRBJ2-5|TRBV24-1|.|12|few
CATSDRQETQYF
TGTGCCACCAGTGACCGCCAAGAGACCCAGTACTTC
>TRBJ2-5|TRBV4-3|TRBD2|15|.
CASSKMGGAEETQYF
TGCGCCAGCAGCAAAATGGGAGGGGCGGAAGAGACCCAGTACTTC
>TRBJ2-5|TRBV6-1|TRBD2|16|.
CASSRRAGTPAETQYF
TGTGCCAGCAGCCGAAGAGCGGGAACTCCCGCAGAGACCCAGTACTTC
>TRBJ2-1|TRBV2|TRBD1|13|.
CASRHTGDNEQFF
TGTGCCAGCAGGCACACAGGGGACAATGAGCAGTTCTTC
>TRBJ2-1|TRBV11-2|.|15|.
CASSLERGSYNEQFF
TGTGCCAGCAGCTTAGAGCGGGGCTCCTACAATGAGCAGTTCTTC
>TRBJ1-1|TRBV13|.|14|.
CASSLPGHGTEAFF
TGTGCCAGCAGCTTACCAGGGCACGGCACTGAAGCTTTCTTT
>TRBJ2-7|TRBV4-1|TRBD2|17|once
CASSQVIASGSSYEQYF
TGCGCCAGCAGCCAAGTAATTGCTAGCGGGAGCTCCTACGAGCAGTACTTC
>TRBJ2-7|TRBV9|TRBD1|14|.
CASSAGQANYEQYF
TGTGCCAGCAGCGCCGGACAGGCGAACTACGAGCAGTACTTC